This section outlines one TCR beta chain sequence together with its context. In the source study's methods: Quantification of nucleated cells was approximated via reference gene primer amplification. Measured with immunoSEQ multiplex PCR; TCRdb has only the in-frame clones, and not every one. That table is the source of V, J and clone size, and D and trimming were worked out from the DNA. The repertoire holds about 280,000 clones, approximately 85% seen once, with roughly 5.3% in the top ten. This specimen belongs to a study of blood T cell repertoires in COVID-19. About the research overall: Specimens from acute and convalescent COVID-19 originated in the United States, Italy and Spain. From T cells, B-cell-depleted T cells, or PBMCs came the material, which was cDNA or gDNA.

This TCR was recovered from a man in his forties or fifties with active or convalescent COVID-19. The sequenced material came from peripheral blood.

The CDR3 loop reads CASSHTSGELFF. CDR3 in DNA: TGTGCCAGCAGCCACACATCTGGGGAGCTGTTTTTT. The chain couples TRBV5-6 to TRBJ2-2; D remains unclear. CDR1 and CDR2 (germline): SGHDT, YYEEEE. Trimming cost V 4 bases and J 8 bases, with 9 bases left between them. This CDR3 has 12 residues.